These 14 T cell receptor beta chains share one sample of origin, sequenced in a study of cytomegalovirus exposure and HLA in healthy donors. Vbeta (60) and Jbeta (13) primers were used in the PCR. Sequencing used immunoSEQ multiplex PCR; TCRdb keeps in-frame clones, though not all of them. The repertoire has around 69,000 clones, about two thirds of them found once; the top ten carry 7.6%. Material: PBMCs. All receptors derive from a man aged 35-49 years in good health and CMV-seropositive.

V gene TRBV15 combines with J gene TRBJ2-3; 10 bases match TRBD2. CDR3 length: 20 amino acids. V was clipped by 0 bases and J by 4 bases; unmatched bases: 16. The germline gives CDR1 LNHNV, CDR2 YYDKDF (reference sequence). CDR3 DNA: TGTGCCACCAGCAGAGATCCTAGCGGGGGTATACCTCGGGGCCCAGATACGCAGTATTTT. As protein: CATSRDPSGGIPRGPDTQYF.

This clone showed up just a few times. The J gene is TRBJ2-2, the V gene TRBV10-3; D might be TRBD1 (6 bases). CDR3 length: 14 amino acids. The V end was cut by 6 bases, the J end by 3 bases, with 11 bases between. Germline V gives CDR1 ENHRY, CDR2 SYGVKD. This CDR3 is CAIRGTTYTGELFF. CDR3 DNA: TGTGCCATCAGGGGGACAACTTACACCGGGGAGCTGTTTTTT.

The V gene is TRBV5-1, the J gene TRBJ1-2; TRBD1 agrees at 9 bases. V lost 2 bases to trimming and J lost 4 bases; unmatched junction nucleotides: 9. CDR3 length equals 16 residues. The V gene's germline CDR1 is SGHRS and CDR2 YFSETQ. The CDR3 region has the DNA TGCGCCAGCAGCTTCCCCGGGACAGGGATGGGCTATGGCTACACCTTC. Its translation: CASSFPGTGMGYGYTF.

Comments on this clone: At one end the junction does not follow the germline gene, possibly because of a read error. This chain links TRBV7-7 with TRBJ1-4, with D possibly being TRBD1 (5 bases). This CDR3 is built from 14 residues. The germline CDR1 and CDR2 sequences are SSHAT and FNYEAQ (reference sequence). In nucleotides, the CDR3 is TGTGCTAGCAGCTTGGGCGGGGGAACTGAAAAACTGTTTTTT. It encodes CASSLGGGTEKLFF.

CDR3 amino acids: CASSPRTRGSYEQYF. DNA of the CDR3: TGTGCCAGCAGCCCACGTACGCGGGGCAGCTACGAGCAGTACTTC. The chain joins TRBV5-6 to TRBJ2-7; tentatively, D is TRBD2 (6 bases). This CDR3 contains 15 residues. V lost 4 bases and J lost 3, with 17 bases in between. Germline V CDR1 and CDR2: SGHDT, YYEEEE.

This rearrangement joins TRBV29-1 to TRBJ2-3; TRBD2 matches 10 bases. The length of the CDR3 is 14 residues. Trimming at V came to 2 bases and at J to 5 bases, leaving 4 bases not matched to a gene. Germline V gene sequence: CDR1 SQVTM, CDR2 ANQGSEA. The CDR3 nucleotides are TGCAGCGTTGAAAGGGCTAGCGGGAGAGATACGCAGTATTTT. As protein: CSVERASGRDTQYF.

As regards this clone: Other nucleotide sequences in the sample specify the same CDR3. The chain joins TRBV5-1 to TRBJ2-7; tentative D call: TRBD1 (6 bases). The CDR3 runs to 14 residues. The germline V gene encodes CDR1 SGHRS and CDR2 YFSETQ. The germline V and J ends were trimmed by 0 bases and 3 bases, with 10 bases remaining between them. CDR3 coding DNA: TGCGCCAGCAGCTTGGCAGGGGCGGACTACGAGCAGTACTTC. Translating it yields CASSLAGADYEQYF.

The chain recombines TRBV27 with TRBJ2-7, with D perhaps matching TRBD1 (6 bases). Deletions cut 6 bases from V and 0 bases from J, with 12 bases between. This CDR3 is 14 amino acids long. Germline V gene sequence: CDR1 MNHEY, CDR2 SMNVEV (reference sequence). The CDR3 protein is CASRRQVSSYEQYF. Here the CDR3 DNA reads TGTGCCAGCAGACGACAGGTTTCCTCCTACGAGCAGTACTTC.

The rearrangement links TRBV12-5 to TRBJ1-1; tentatively, D is TRBD1 (5 bases). Germline assignment: CDR1 LGHNT and CDR2 FRNRAP. Trimming stripped 5 bases from V and 1 base from J, with 11 bases between. There are 14 residues in the CDR3. Here the CDR3 DNA reads TGTGCTAGTGGTCCACATACAGGGAACACTGAAGCTTTCTTT. This gives the protein CASGPHTGNTEAFF. Filled out from reference TRBV12-5 and TRBJ1-1, the complete variable domain reads DARVTQTPRHKVTEMGQEVTMRCQPILGHNTVFWYRQTMMQGLELLAYFRNRAPLDDSGMPKDRFSAEMPDATLATLKIQPSEPRDSAVYFCASGPHTGNTEAFFGQGTRLTVV.

This chain joins TRBV19 and TRBJ1-1; 8 bases align to TRBD1. Germline CDR1 reads LNHDA; CDR2 reads SQIVND (reference sequence). The CDR3 runs 14 residues. The V gene end was trimmed by 1 base and the J gene end by 6 bases; junction bases not matched to a gene: 4. CDR3 nucleotide sequence: TGTGCCAGTAGTATAGGCAGGGGGCTGGCTGAAGCTTTCTTT. It specifies CASSIGRGLAEAFF.

This chain links TRBV18 with TRBJ2-7; 12 nucleotides agree with TRBD1. V gave up 0 bases and J gave up 5 bases; unmatched junction bases: 2. The CDR3 runs to 15 residues. From germline, CDR1 is KGHSH and CDR2 LQKENI. As DNA, the CDR3 is TGTGCCAGCTCACCACCCGGGACAGGGGGCAACGAGCAGTACTTC. Its translation: CASSPPGTGGNEQYF.

In regard to this clone: The junction departs from germline at one end; a sequencing error may be responsible. The rearrangement uses TRBV5-1 and TRBJ1-4; maybe TRBD1 (5 bases). Germline V gene sequence: CDR1 SGHRS, CDR2 YFSETQ. This CDR3 is built from 15 residues. The CDR3 loop is CASSREGRINDKLFF. In nucleotides, the CDR3 is TGCGCCAGCAGCAGGGAGGGACGGATTAATGACAAACTGTTTTTT.

This clone occurred a few times. The rearrangement links TRBV2 to TRBJ1-2, with D possibly matching TRBD1 (5 bases). Deletions cut 3 bases from V and 2 bases from J, with 13 bases between. The germline V gene has CDR1 SNHLY and CDR2 FYNNEI. The CDR3 is 15 amino acids. The DNA of the CDR3 is TGTGCCAGCAGTGAGAGCCAGGGAAAGAACTATGGCTACACCTTC. It specifies CASSESQGKNYGYTF.

The rearrangement links TRBV5-4 to TRBJ2-2; D ambiguous. V lost 1 base and J 2 bases, leaving 3 bases between the germline ends. The CDR3 is 13 residues long. From germline, CDR1 is SGHNT and CDR2 YYREEE (reference sequence). CDR3 in amino acids: CASSLTNTGELFF. Written as DNA, the CDR3 is TGTGCCAGCAGCTTGACAAACACCGGGGAGCTGTTTTTT.